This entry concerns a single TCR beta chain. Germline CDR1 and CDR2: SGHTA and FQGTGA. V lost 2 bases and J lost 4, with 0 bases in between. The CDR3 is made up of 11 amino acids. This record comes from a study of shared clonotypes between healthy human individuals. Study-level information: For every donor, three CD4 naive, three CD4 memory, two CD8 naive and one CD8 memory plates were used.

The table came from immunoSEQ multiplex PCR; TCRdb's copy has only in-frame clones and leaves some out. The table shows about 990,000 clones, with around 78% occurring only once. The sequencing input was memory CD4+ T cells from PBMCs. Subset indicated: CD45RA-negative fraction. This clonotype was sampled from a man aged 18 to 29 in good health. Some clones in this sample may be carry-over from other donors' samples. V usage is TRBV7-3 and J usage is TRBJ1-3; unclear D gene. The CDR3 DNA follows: TGTGCCAGCAGCTTAGGAAACACCATATATTTT. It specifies CASSLGNTIYF.